This TCR beta chain was recovered during a study of cytomegalovirus exposure and HLA in healthy donors. Trimming stripped 6 bases from V and 4 bases from J, with 14 bases between. CDR1 SGHRS and CDR2 YFSETQ come from the germline V gene. The CDR3 extends over 14 amino acids. PCR amplification relied on 60 Vbeta primers (plus 13 Jbeta primers). TCRdb's copy holds only in-frame clones and misses some; the assay was immunoSEQ multiplex PCR. This sample has about 160,000 clones, with 71% found just once. The V gene is TRBV5-1, the J gene TRBJ2-1; weak D call: TRBD2 (7 bases). This clonotype was obtained from a woman aged 25 to 39 in good health and CMV-seronegative. Sequenced input: PBMCs. CDR3 DNA sequence: TGCGCCAGCAAGAGGGGGGGCCTTTACAATGAGCAGTTCTTC. Residues: CASKRGGLYNEQFF. Full variable domain (outside the CDR3, taken from reference TRBV5-1 and TRBJ2-1): KAGVTQTPRYLIKTRGQQVTLSCSPISGHRSVSWYQQTPGQGLQFLFEYFSETQRNKGNFPGRFSGRQFSNSRSEMNVSTLELGDSALYLCASKRGGLYNEQFFGPGTRLTVL.